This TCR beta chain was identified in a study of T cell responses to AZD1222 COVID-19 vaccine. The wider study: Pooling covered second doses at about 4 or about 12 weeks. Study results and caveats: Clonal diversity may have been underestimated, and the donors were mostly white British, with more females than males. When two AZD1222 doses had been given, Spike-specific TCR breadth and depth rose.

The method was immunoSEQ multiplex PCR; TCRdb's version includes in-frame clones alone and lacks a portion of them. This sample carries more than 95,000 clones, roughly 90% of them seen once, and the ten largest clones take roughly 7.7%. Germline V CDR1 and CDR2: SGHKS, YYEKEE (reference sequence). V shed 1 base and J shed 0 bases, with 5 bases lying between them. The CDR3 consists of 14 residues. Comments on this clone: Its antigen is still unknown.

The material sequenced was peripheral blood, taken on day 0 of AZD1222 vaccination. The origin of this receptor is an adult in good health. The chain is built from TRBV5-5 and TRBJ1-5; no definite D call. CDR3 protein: CASSLTPSNQPQHF. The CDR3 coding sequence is TGTGCCAGCAGCTTGACACCTAGCAATCAGCCCCAGCATTTT.